The 26 T cell receptor beta chains below were found in one sample sequenced in a study of cytomegalovirus exposure and HLA in healthy donors. 60 Vbeta and 13 Jbeta primers were used in PCR. The protocol was immunoSEQ multiplex PCR, while the TCRdb copy is restricted to in-frame clones and leaves out a portion. Of 150,000 to 200,000 clones in the sample, over 65% were seen once. The sample taken for sequencing was PBMCs. Receptors were obtained from a woman aged 40-49 years in good health and CMV-seronegative.

The rearrangement links TRBV25-1 to TRBJ2-5; 9 bases agree with TRBD2. The J call may be incorrect, as the DNA end agrees better with TRBJ2-7. From germline, CDR1 is MGHDK and CDR2 SYGVNS. The CDR3 extends over 16 amino acids. The CDR3 coding sequence is TGTGCCAGCAGTGATTTTCTAGCGGGGAGGTCCTACGAGCAGTACTTC. Its translation is CASSDFLAGRSYEQYF.

V and J are TRBV9 and TRBJ1-2, with 9 nucleotides matching TRBD1. J gave up 6 bases and V 0 bases, and 12 bases lay outside the gene matches. This CDR3 spans 17 amino acids. Germline V gives CDR1 SGDLS, CDR2 YYNGEE. In DNA, the CDR3 is TGTGCCAGCAGCGTAGATGCACTGCGGACAGGGGCCAATGGCTACACCTTC. It yields the protein CASSVDALRTGANGYTF. Full variable domain (rest looked up from reference TRBV9 and TRBJ1-2): DSGVTQTPKHLITATGQRVTLRCSPRSGDLSVYWYQQSLDQGLQFLIQYYNGEERAKGNILERFSAQQFPDLHSELNLSSLELGDSALYFCASSVDALRTGANGYTFGSGTRLTVV.

A word on this clone: Sequence at one end of the junction differs from germline and may be a read error. At the DNA level, this CDR3 is encoded by other sequences in the same sample as well. The rearrangement uses TRBV6-4 and TRBJ2-1; 9 nucleotides align to TRBD2. From germline, CDR1 is MRHNA and CDR2 SNTAGT. The CDR3 covers 15 residues. CDR3 region: CASSDTAGGRGEQFF. The CDR3 DNA reads TGCGCCAGCAGTGACACAGCGGGGGGCCGAGGGGAGCAGTTCTTC.

This chain uses TRBV4-1 with TRBJ1-2, with TRBD1 identical over 9 bases. Per the germline V gene, CDR1 is MGHRA and CDR2 is YSYEKL. The CDR3 spans 17 residues. With 0 bases clipped from V and 4 bases from J, the junction kept 9 bases outside the gene matches. In nucleotides, the CDR3 is TGCGCCAGCAGCCAAGACGTGGTAGGGACAGGGACCTATGGCTACACCTTC. Protein: CASSQDVVGTGTYGYTF.

The chain uses TRBV6-6 and TRBJ2-7; 10 bases map to TRBD1. CDR1 MNHNY and CDR2 SVGAGI come from the germline V gene (reference sequence). The CDR3 is made up of 14 amino acids. Trimming removed 10 bases from V and 6 bases from J; junction bases left unmatched: 12. DNA of the CDR3: TGTGCCATTGGGCCGCCGGGACAGGGGAGCGAGCAGTACTTC. Translating it yields CAIGPPGQGSEQYF.

V and J are TRBV5-4 and TRBJ2-1; D remains unclear. V lost 0 bases and J 0 bases, leaving 13 bases between the germline ends. CDR3 length: 17 residues. Germline CDR1 and CDR2: SGHNT and YYREEE (reference sequence). CDR3 region: CASSLARVSNSYNEQFF. DNA for the CDR3: TGTGCCAGCAGCTTGGCCCGAGTTTCTAACTCCTACAATGAGCAGTTCTTC.

J is TRBJ1-2 and V is TRBV5-1; D may be TRBD1 (5 bases). CDR3 length equals 13 residues. Per the germline V gene, CDR1 is SGHRS and CDR2 is YFSETQ. Trimming took 3 bases from V and 4 from J, leaving 10 bases between them. This CDR3 is CASSYDSVYGYTF. The CDR3, as DNA: TGCGCCAGCAGCTATGACAGTGTCTATGGCTACACCTTC.

The chain has TRBV2 and TRBJ2-2; 7 bases map to TRBD2. V shed 6 bases and J 3 bases; nucleotides not matched to a gene: 7. The germline gives CDR1 SNHLY, CDR2 FYNNEI. The CDR3 runs to 15 residues. The CDR3 here is CASRRMAGDTGELFF. In DNA form, the CDR3 reads TGTGCCAGCAGAAGGATGGCGGGAGACACCGGGGAGCTGTTTTTT.

The rearrangement links TRBV5-1 to TRBJ2-5, with 7 positions matching TRBD1. Losses at the gene ends were 4 bases for V and 5 bases for J; bases not matched to a gene: 14. This CDR3 spans 16 amino acids. The germline V gene has CDR1 SGHRS and CDR2 YFSETQ. The CDR3, as DNA: TGCGCCAGCAGCATTGAGGGGGCGCGAATTGGGGAGACCCAGTACTTC. Its translation: CASSIEGARIGETQYF.

The chain employs TRBV27 and TRBJ2-1; the match to TRBD1 covers 8 bases. V was pared by 6 bases and J by 9 bases, with 10 bases of the junction left unmatched. Per germline, CDR1 MNHEY and CDR2 SMNVEV (reference sequence). The CDR3 has 14 residues. In nucleotides, the CDR3 is TGTGCCAGCAGCCCGACAGGGGTGTTGGGTGAGCAGTTCTTC. Its protein product is CASSPTGVLGEQFF.

The chain is built from TRBV4-1 and TRBJ2-3; no firm D call. This CDR3 region has 15 residues. Germline V gene sequence: CDR1 MGHRA, CDR2 YSYEKL. The V gene lost 2 bases and the J gene lost 0 bases, with 9 bases spanning the gap. CDR3 in DNA: TGCGCCAGCAGCCAACCTAAAACTAGCACAGATACGCAGTATTTT. Its translation is CASSQPKTSTDTQYF.

V is TRBV5-4 and J is TRBJ2-5, with D perhaps TRBD2 (6 bases). CDR3 length: 13 residues. Germline assignment: CDR1 SGHNT and CDR2 YYREEE (reference sequence). V lost 1 base and J lost 4, with 8 bases in between. CDR3 coding DNA: TGTGCCAGCAGCTTGTGGCGGGGAGAGACCCAGTACTTC. Its translation: CASSLWRGETQYF.

The chain recombines TRBV5-1 with TRBJ1-1; D is perhaps TRBD1 (6 bases). CDR3 size: 15 residues. Trimming shortened V by 4 bases and J by 2 bases, and 15 bases separated the two germline ends. From germline, CDR1 is SGHRS and CDR2 YFSETQ. Here the CDR3 reads CASSGGRQANTEAFF. In nucleotides, the CDR3 is TGCGCCAGCAGCGGAGGAAGACAGGCCAACACTGAAGCTTTCTTT.

The chain couples TRBV5-5 to TRBJ1-2; TRBD1 agrees at 12 bases. This CDR3 spans 18 amino acids. The ends lost 5 bases at V and 4 bases at J; junction bases unmatched: 15. Per germline, CDR1 SGHKS and CDR2 YYEKEE (reference sequence). The CDR3 DNA reads TGTGCCAGCAGTTATACTTCCGGGACAGGGGGCCGAGGCTATGGCTACACCTTC. It translates to CASSYTSGTGGRGYGYTF.

This rearrangement joins TRBV13 to TRBJ2-3; D is unresolved. From germline, CDR1 is PRHDT and CDR2 FYEKMQ (reference sequence). Trimming took off 5 bases at V and 0 bases at J, with 9 bases between the two ends. This CDR3 is 14 amino acids long. For the CDR3, the DNA is TGTGCCAGCAGCAATCTCCTTAGCACAGATACGCAGTATTTT. This translates into CASSNLLSTDTQYF.

The genes are TRBV7-2 and TRBJ2-1; 7 positions agree with TRBD1. V shed 2 bases and J 4 bases; nucleotides not matched to a gene: 14. This CDR3 has 18 amino acids. Germline CDR1 is SGHTA and CDR2 is FQGNSA. The CDR3 sequence is CASSLRRAGGRIYNEQFF. Written as DNA, the CDR3 is TGTGCCAGCAGCTTACGTCGGGCAGGGGGTCGGATTTACAATGAGCAGTTCTTC.

The chain recombines TRBV5-1 with TRBJ2-3; D perhaps matches TRBD2 (6 bases). The V end was cut by 3 bases, the J end by 0 bases, with 11 bases between. The CDR3 runs 15 residues. Germline lookup yields CDR1 SGHRS and CDR2 YFSETQ. The DNA for the CDR3 is TGCGCCAGCAGCTCTCCTGGGACTAGCACAGATACGCAGTATTTT. It yields the protein CASSSPGTSTDTQYF.

The chain has TRBV5-1 and TRBJ1-2; a weak D match, TRBD1 (6 bases). Germline-derived CDR1 and CDR2 are SGHRS and YFSETQ. V was cut by 4 bases and J by 7 bases, with 17 bases left in between. The CDR3 loop spans 14 amino acids. CDR3 DNA: TGCGCCAGCAGCGAATTACAGGGTGTAGGTGGCTACACCTTC. Its protein is CASSELQGVGGYTF.

The J gene is TRBJ1-3, the V gene TRBV6-5, with 10 bases identical to TRBD1. This CDR3 spans 15 amino acids. Germline V gene data show CDR1 as MNHEY and CDR2 as SVGAGI. The trim removed 5 bases at V and 8 bases at J, leaving 9 bases unmatched. CDR3 sequence: CASSRRTGGGDTIYF. The CDR3 region has the DNA TGTGCCAGCAGTCGTCGGACAGGGGGAGGGGACACCATATATTTT.

The chain couples TRBV6-1 to TRBJ2-7; D not certain. V was cut by 8 bases and J by 4 bases, with 12 bases left in between. Germline assignment: CDR1 MNHNS and CDR2 SASEGT. The CDR3 totals 12 residues. The CDR3 is CASVWRRYEQYF. CDR3 sequence (DNA): TGTGCCAGCGTTTGGCGGCGGTACGAGCAGTACTTC.

The chain is built from TRBV6-1 and TRBJ2-5, with 8 bases matching TRBD2. The CDR3 is 16 amino acids. Germline V CDR1 and CDR2: MNHNS, SASEGT. Trimming removed 2 bases from V and 1 base from J; junction bases left unmatched: 6. The CDR3, as DNA: TGTGCCAGCAGTGAAATCGGCGGGGGGACCCAAGAGACCCAGTACTTC. It encodes CASSEIGGGTQETQYF.

This chain joins TRBV6-4 and TRBJ2-5; no firm D call. CDR1 is MRHNA and CDR2 is SNTAGT in the germline V gene. CDR3 length equals 15 residues. The V and J ends lost 3 bases and 1 base respectively, with 12 bases between them. DNA for the CDR3: TGTGCCAGCAGTGAAAGGTTTCAGCGCCAAGAGACCCAGTACTTC. Translation gives CASSERFQRQETQYF.

The chain recombines TRBV6-6 with TRBJ2-5, with 8 bases identical to TRBD1. The junction had 9 bases not matched to a gene; V was cut back by 6 bases and J by 0 bases. Per germline, CDR1 MNHNY and CDR2 SVGAGI (reference sequence). The CDR3 totals 16 residues. CDR3 sequence: CASRTYGDRYQETQYF. In DNA, the CDR3 is TGTGCCAGCAGAACCTACGGGGACAGGTACCAAGAGACCCAGTACTTC.

This sequence joins TRBV11-2 and TRBJ2-7; 8 bases agree with TRBD1. The CDR3 has 15 residues. Losses at the gene ends were 1 base for V and 2 bases for J; bases not matched to a gene: 4. The germline CDR1 and CDR2 sequences are SGHAT and FQNNGV. The CDR3 DNA follows: TGTGCCAGCAGCTTAGGGACAGGGCGCACCTACGAGCAGTACTTC. Its protein product is CASSLGTGRTYEQYF.

This clone was counted a single time. V usage is TRBV15 and J usage is TRBJ1-1; D ambiguous. This CDR3 is 13 amino acids long. Germline V gene lookup returns CDR1 LNHNV and CDR2 YYDKDF (reference sequence). The V gene lost 10 bases and the J gene lost 1 base, with 13 bases spanning the gap. The CDR3 loop is CANVQPSNTEAFF. The CDR3 nucleotides are TGTGCCAACGTACAGCCTTCGAACACTGAAGCTTTCTTT.

The chain has TRBV15 and TRBJ1-4; TRBD1 aligns across 8 bases. This CDR3 has 15 residues. V was pared by 3 bases and J by 8 bases, with 8 bases of the junction left unmatched. Germline V gene data show CDR1 as LNHNV and CDR2 as YYDKDF (reference sequence). CDR3 bases: TGTGCCACCAGCAGGGGACAGGACCCTTGGGAAAAACTGTTTTTT. It encodes CATSRGQDPWEKLFF.